What follows are 25 T cell receptor beta chains derived from one specimen sequenced in a study of radiation and T cells in renal cell carcinoma. Assay used: immunoSEQ multiplex PCR; TCRdb lists only in-frame clones, some missing. The table shows some 120,000 clones, with around 80% occurring only once. Noted time point: blood 2 weeks post-SBRT. Treatment noted: 15 Gy SBRT to primary tumor, nephrectomy 4 weeks later. The sequences come from blood, collected from a patient whose treatment included radiotherapy and nephrectomy. Source of these receptors: a man aged 50 to 59 with renal cell carcinoma.

V and J are TRBV7-8 and TRBJ2-3; TRBD2 matches 10 bases. The CDR3 loop spans 16 amino acids. Per germline, CDR1 SGHVS and CDR2 FQNEAQ. Losses at the gene ends were 5 bases for V and 3 bases for J; bases not matched to a gene: 8. CDR3 residues: CASSRQRGGSTDTQYF. CDR3 DNA: TGTGCCAGCAGCCGACAGCGGGGGGGAAGTACAGATACGCAGTATTTT.

This clone was detected a few times. The chain recombines TRBV27 with TRBJ2-7, with a possible D match to TRBD1 (5 bases). In germline, CDR1 is MNHEY, CDR2 SMNVEV (reference sequence). Trimming removed 6 bases from V and 4 bases from J, with 16 bases in between. This CDR3 comprises 14 residues. The CDR3 loop is CASSQEKTGYEQYF. The CDR3, as DNA: TGTGCCAGCAGCCAAGAGAAAACAGGATACGAGCAGTACTTC.

This clone was seen a single time. J is TRBJ2-5 and V is TRBV29-1; no clear D. The germline V gene encodes CDR1 SQVTM and CDR2 ANQGSEA. Trimming removed 4 bases at V and 5 bases at J, with 14 bases between. The CDR3 sequence is 13 residues long. This chain's CDR3 is CSVGVRSVETQYF. In DNA form, the CDR3 reads TGCAGCGTTGGTGTCAGGAGTGTGGAGACCCAGTACTTC.

The CDR3 is CASSESNWGGQPQHF. CDR3 coding DNA: TGTGCCAGCAGTGAAAGTAATTGGGGAGGTCAGCCCCAGCATTTT. This rearrangement joins TRBV6-1 to TRBJ1-5; D not resolved. This CDR3 contains 15 residues. In germline, CDR1 is MNHNS, CDR2 SASEGT. V was trimmed by 2 bases and J by 6 bases, leaving 14 bases between them.

The chain is built from TRBV5-1 and TRBJ2-7, with D tentatively TRBD1 (6 bases). The V gene's germline CDR1 is SGHRS and CDR2 YFSETQ. Trimming took off 4 bases at V and 4 bases at J, with 18 bases between the two ends. The CDR3 spans 15 residues. The CDR3 coding sequence is TGCGCCAGCAGCGACCGTACAGGGTATCCTTACGAGCAGTACTTC. The encoded protein is CASSDRTGYPYEQYF.

This chain links TRBV6-5 with TRBJ2-7; D is unclear. The CDR3 runs 15 residues. Germline CDR1 and CDR2: MNHEY and SVGAGI. Trimming stripped 6 bases from V and 3 bases from J, with 18 bases between. CDR3 amino acids: CASSEYQGSFYEQYF. The CDR3 coding sequence is TGTGCCAGCAGCGAGTACCAAGGATCCTTCTACGAGCAGTACTTC.

V and J are TRBV14 and TRBJ2-1, with 10 positions matching TRBD2. With 5 bases clipped from V and 5 bases from J, the junction kept 9 bases outside the gene matches. The CDR3 is 16 amino acids. From germline, CDR1 is SGHDN and CDR2 FVKESK. CDR3 residues: CASSTPGLASDNEQFF. CDR3 nucleotides: TGTGCCAGCAGCACTCCGGGACTAGCGTCGGACAATGAGCAGTTCTTC. Full variable domain (outside the CDR3, taken from reference TRBV14 and TRBJ2-1): EAGVTQFPSHSVIEKGQTVTLRCDPISGHDNLYWYRRVMGKEIKFLLHFVKESKQDESGMPNNRFLAERTGGTYSTLKVQPAELEDSGVYFCASSTPGLASDNEQFFGPGTRLTVL.

This clone was seen just once. The chain links TRBV9 to TRBJ2-2; 7 bases match TRBD1. The CDR3 runs 16 residues. Germline trimming cut 4 bases from V and 3 bases from J; bases unmatched to any gene: 9. Germline-derived CDR1 and CDR2 are SGDLS and YYNGEE. CDR3 in DNA: TGTGCCAGCAGCCCCCCCGGGACAGAAGACACCGGGGAGCTGTTTTTT. This sequence encodes CASSPPGTEDTGELFF.

This clone was recorded a few times. The chain combines TRBV13 with TRBJ2-1; 13 nucleotides line up with TRBD2. The CDR3 runs 18 residues. CDR1 is PRHDT, CDR2 FYEKMQ, per germline (reference sequence). V was clipped by 0 bases and J by 0 bases; unmatched bases: 2. The CDR3 bases are TGTGCCAGCAGCTTAGGGGGGACTAGCGGGGACTCCTACAATGAGCAGTTCTTC. It translates to CASSLGGTSGDSYNEQFF.

The chain joins TRBV2 to TRBJ1-2; TRBD1 agrees at 9 bases. After removal of 8 bases from V and 6 bases from J, the junction contained 4 bases not matched to a gene. Germline V gene lookup returns CDR1 SNHLY and CDR2 FYNNEI. The CDR3 is made up of 12 amino acids. CDR3 sequence reads: CASVRTGDGYTF. In DNA form, the CDR3 reads TGTGCCAGCGTTAGGACAGGGGATGGCTACACCTTC.

The rearrangement uses TRBV30 and TRBJ2-3, with 8 positions matching TRBD1. V lost 3 bases to trimming and J lost 10 bases; unmatched junction nucleotides: 9. CDR3 length: 13 amino acids. The germline gives CDR1 GTSNPN, CDR2 SVGIG (reference sequence). The CDR3 region is CAWRVKGQGAQYF. In DNA, the CDR3 is TGTGCCTGGAGAGTAAAAGGACAGGGCGCGCAGTATTTT.

The V gene is TRBV11-2, the J gene TRBJ2-7; D is possibly TRBD2 (6 bases). CDR3 length: 15 amino acids. Germline CDR1 reads SGHAT; CDR2 reads FQNNGV. V was shortened by 7 bases and J by 0 bases, with 16 bases between the two germline ends. CDR3 sequence: CASTPPGTASYEQYF. As DNA, the CDR3 is TGTGCCAGCACCCCCCCGGGGACTGCCTCCTACGAGCAGTACTTC. Filled out from reference TRBV11-2 and TRBJ2-7, the complete variable domain reads EAGVAQSPRYKIIEKRQSVAFWCNPISGHATLYWYQQILGQGPKLLIQFQNNGVVDDSQLPKDRFSAERLKGVDSTLKIQPAKLEDSAVYLCASTPPGTASYEQYFGPGTRLTVT.

The chain links TRBV27 to TRBJ1-1; the D gene is possibly TRBD1 (6 bases). The germline V and J ends were trimmed by 6 bases and 8 bases, with 16 bases remaining between them. CDR3 length: 13 residues. Germline V lookup: CDR1 MNHEY, CDR2 SMNVEV (reference sequence). Here the CDR3 reads CASRATMDSEAFF. The CDR3 DNA reads TGTGCCAGCAGGGCCACAATGGACAGCGAAGCTTTCTTT.

The chain employs TRBV5-4 and TRBJ1-2; D may be TRBD1 (5 bases). This CDR3 has 14 residues. The V end lost 0 bases, the J end lost 8 bases, and 14 bases lay between the germline ends. Germline-derived CDR1 and CDR2 are SGHNT and YYREEE (reference sequence). The chain's CDR3 is CASSLEPGPEGYTF. Written as DNA, the CDR3 is TGTGCCAGCAGCTTGGAACCGGGACCCGAAGGCTACACCTTC.

This sequence joins TRBV28 and TRBJ1-5; tentative D call: TRBD1 (5 bases). Germline-derived CDR1 and CDR2 are MDHEN and SYDVKM. The CDR3 loop spans 14 amino acids. The germline V and J ends were trimmed by 6 bases and 6 bases, with 15 bases remaining between them. This chain's CDR3 is CASRAGGAGQPQHF. Here the CDR3 DNA reads TGTGCCAGCAGAGCTGGAGGGGCTGGTCAGCCCCAGCATTTT.

This chain links TRBV6-1 with TRBJ2-7, with D possibly TRBD2 on 7 matching bases. This CDR3 is built from 19 residues. Trimming shortened V by 0 bases and J by 0 bases, and 21 bases separated the two germline ends. Germline CDR1 MNHNS, CDR2 SASEGT. The CDR3 loop is CASSEAIVGGSGVSYEQYF. CDR3 DNA: TGTGCCAGCAGTGAAGCAATAGTTGGGGGCAGCGGGGTCTCCTACGAGCAGTACTTC.

This chain connects TRBV6-6 to TRBJ1-1; D perhaps matches TRBD1 (6 bases). CDR1 MNHNY and CDR2 SVGAGI come from the germline V gene (reference sequence). V lost 0 bases and J 1 base, leaving 9 bases between the germline ends. This CDR3 comprises 15 residues. The CDR3 is CASSYSGAGNTEAFF. CDR3 nucleotides: TGTGCCAGCAGTTACTCGGGGGCAGGGAACACTGAAGCTTTCTTT.

The gene calls are TRBV7-2 and TRBJ2-1; TRBD2 agrees at 8 bases. V lost 5 bases, J lost 1 base, and 1 base stayed unmatched. The CDR3 spans 14 residues. The germline gives CDR1 SGHTA, CDR2 FQGNSA. CDR3 DNA sequence: TGTGCCAGCAGCCGCGGGGGGTCCTACAATGAGCAGTTCTTC. It encodes CASSRGGSYNEQFF.

There are a few counts of this clone. The CDR3 here is CASSLVSRDTEAFF. The DNA for the CDR3 is TGCGCCAGCAGCTTGGTTAGCAGGGACACTGAAGCTTTCTTT. The chain joins TRBV5-1 to TRBJ1-1; D possibly corresponds to TRBD1 (5 bases). V shed 0 bases and J shed 3 bases, with 9 bases lying between them. The CDR3 sequence is 14 residues long. Germline CDR1 reads SGHRS; CDR2 reads YFSETQ. Full variable domain (outside the CDR3, taken from reference TRBV5-1 and TRBJ1-1): KAGVTQTPRYLIKTRGQQVTLSCSPISGHRSVSWYQQTPGQGLQFLFEYFSETQRNKGNFPGRFSGRQFSNSRSEMNVSTLELGDSALYLCASSLVSRDTEAFFGQGTRLTVV.

The chain recombines TRBV5-1 with TRBJ1-1, with D tentatively TRBD1 (5 bases). V lost 5 bases, J lost 0 bases, and 8 bases lay in between. Per the germline V gene, CDR1 is SGHRS and CDR2 is YFSETQ. There are 13 residues in the CDR3. The DNA of the CDR3 is TGCGCCAGCAGAGAACAGGTGAACACTGAAGCTTTCTTT. As protein: CASREQVNTEAFF.

This clone was detected only a few times. The chain carries TRBV9 and TRBJ1-2; 9 bases line up with TRBD1. The CDR3 has 15 residues. The germline gives CDR1 SGDLS, CDR2 YYNGEE. With V trimmed by 3 bases and J by 5 bases, 8 bases remained unmatched. CDR3 in DNA: TGTGCCAGCAGCGCAGTATACAGGGGGCAGTATGGCTACACCTTC. Its protein product is CASSAVYRGQYGYTF. Supplemented by reference TRBV9 and TRBJ1-2, the full variable domain reads DSGVTQTPKHLITATGQRVTLRCSPRSGDLSVYWYQQSLDQGLQFLIQYYNGEERAKGNILERFSAQQFPDLHSELNLSSLELGDSALYFCASSAVYRGQYGYTFGSGTRLTVV.

CDR3 in amino acids: CASSYSSTREETQYF. CDR3 coding DNA: TGTGCCAGCAGTTACTCTTCGACAAGAGAAGAGACCCAGTACTTC. This sequence joins TRBV6-6 and TRBJ2-5; D is unclear. CDR3 length: 15 amino acids. CDR1 is MNHNY and CDR2 is SVGAGI in the germline V gene (reference sequence). V dropped 0 bases and J dropped 3 bases, with 11 bases sitting between them.

This clone was detected once. The CDR3 coding sequence is TGTGCCAGCCATAAGATGGCGGACAACTCTGAAGCTTTCTTT. This translates into CASHKMADNSEAFF. This chain links TRBV5-8 with TRBJ1-1, with a tentative D call TRBD1 (5 bases). V lost 7 bases, J lost 6 bases, and 19 bases lay in between. This CDR3 comprises 14 residues. Germline CDR1 SGHTS, CDR2 YDEGEE.

The chain is built from TRBV2 and TRBJ1-6, with 7 bases that match TRBD1. CDR1 is SNHLY and CDR2 is FYNNEI in the germline V gene. V lost 4 bases and J lost 5; bases outside the gene matches: 5. The CDR3 extends over 15 amino acids. The CDR3 sequence is CASSGTGADNSPLHF. DNA of the CDR3: TGTGCCAGCAGTGGAACAGGGGCAGATAATTCACCCCTCCACTTT.

The V gene is TRBV19, the J gene TRBJ1-5; D not certain. The V end lost 5 bases, the J end lost 3 bases, and 5 bases lay between the germline ends. The CDR3 runs to 12 residues. The V gene's germline CDR1 is LNHDA and CDR2 SQIVND (reference sequence). DNA for the CDR3: TGTGCCAGTAGTGAAATCAATCAGCCCCAGCATTTT. Amino acid sequence: CASSEINQPQHF.